The 4 T cell receptor beta chains in this list originate from one sample, sequenced in a study of high-grade serous ovarian cancer treatment subgroups. Tumor samples were taken before definitive surgery or chemotherapy. The method was immunoSEQ multiplex PCR; TCRdb's version includes in-frame clones alone and lacks a portion of them. The table includes about 5,800 clones, around 70% detected once. Sequenced: tumor tissue. All receptors derive from a human donor with high-grade serous ovarian cancer.

The genes are TRBV21-1 and TRBJ1-5; TRBD1, the table's D call, lacks a check against the DNA. TRBV21-1 is a known pseudogene. This CDR3 has 12 amino acids. The CDR3 here is CAIRQGVRPQHF. CDR3 coding DNA: TGTGCCATTCGACAGGGTGTGAGACCCCAGCATTTT.

This clone appeared a single time. The chain has TRBV7-3 and TRBJ1-1; no firm D call. V dropped 2 bases and J dropped 1 base, with 11 bases sitting between them. CDR1 is SGHTA, CDR2 FQGTGA, per germline. The CDR3 covers 15 residues. This CDR3 is CASSLEQMANTEAFF. CDR3 DNA sequence: TGTGCCAGCAGCTTAGAGCAGATGGCGAACACTGAAGCTTTCTTT.

This clone occurred a few times. The V and J genes are TRBV14 and TRBJ1-6; possibly TRBD1 for D (5 bases). The CDR3 totals 15 residues. V lost 4 bases to trimming and J lost 2 bases, with 9 bases between them. The germline V gene has CDR1 SGHDN and CDR2 FVKESK. CDR3: CASSLGTPYNSPLHF. As DNA, the CDR3 is TGTGCCAGCAGCCTAGGGACCCCCTATAATTCACCCCTCCACTTT.

The chain carries TRBV6-6 and TRBJ1-1; D is perhaps TRBD1 (6 bases). Germline V gene data show CDR1 as MNHNY and CDR2 as SVGAGI (reference sequence). Trimming shortened V by 7 bases and J by 1 base, and 16 bases separated the two germline ends. There are 15 residues in the CDR3. The CDR3: CASTAGAQANTEAFF. The CDR3 DNA sequence: TGTGCCAGCACCGCAGGGGCACAGGCGAACACTGAAGCTTTCTTT.